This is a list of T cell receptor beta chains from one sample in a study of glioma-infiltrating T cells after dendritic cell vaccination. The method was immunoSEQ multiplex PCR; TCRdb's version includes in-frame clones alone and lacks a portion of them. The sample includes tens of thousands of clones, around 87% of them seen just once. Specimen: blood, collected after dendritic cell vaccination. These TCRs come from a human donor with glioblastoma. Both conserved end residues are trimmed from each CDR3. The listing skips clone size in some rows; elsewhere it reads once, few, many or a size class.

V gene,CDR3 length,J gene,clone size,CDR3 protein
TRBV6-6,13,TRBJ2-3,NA,ASSLQGTGTDTQY
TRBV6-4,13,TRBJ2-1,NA,ASSETILSYNEQF
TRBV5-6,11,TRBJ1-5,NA,ASSLDLNQPQH
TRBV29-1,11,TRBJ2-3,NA,SVAGGDTDTQY
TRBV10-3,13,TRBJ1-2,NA,AISDAGAENYGYT
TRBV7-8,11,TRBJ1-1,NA,ASSLGGGTEAF
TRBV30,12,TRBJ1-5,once,AWSRGGGGQPQH
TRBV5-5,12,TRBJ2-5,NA,ASSLVGYQETQY
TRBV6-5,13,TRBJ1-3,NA,ASSYDGSSGNTIY
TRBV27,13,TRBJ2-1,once,ASIPGTTPGGEQF
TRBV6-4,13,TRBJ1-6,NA,ASSARQGDNSPLH
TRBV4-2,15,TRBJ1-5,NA,ASSHYQNSEGNQPQH
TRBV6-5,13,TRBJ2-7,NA,ASSYSGLPRWEQY
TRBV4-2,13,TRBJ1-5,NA,ASSQASDSNQPQH
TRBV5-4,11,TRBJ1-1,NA,ASRWGDGTEAF
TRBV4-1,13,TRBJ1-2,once,ASSQVDTGYGGYT
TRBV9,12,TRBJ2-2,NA,ASSVETGAGELF
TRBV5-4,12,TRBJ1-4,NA,ASSLAGVGEKLF
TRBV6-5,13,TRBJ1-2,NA,ASSYSDRGNYGYT
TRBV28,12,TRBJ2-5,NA,ASSFREGLETQY
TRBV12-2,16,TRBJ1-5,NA,ASRLRRTENFSNQPQH
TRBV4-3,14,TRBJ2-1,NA,ASSQGRLAPNNEQF
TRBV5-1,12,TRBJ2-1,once,ASSLRVRAVEQF
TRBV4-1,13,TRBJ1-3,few,ASSQESGFGNTIY